The T cell receptor beta chain described here comes from a study of T cells in Graves' hyperthyroidism and ophthalmopathy. Study background: Before any treatment, at initial diagnosis, peripheral blood was collected.

Amplification of TCR beta CDR3 regions used RNA as the template. The study used the HTBI primer set for a first-round RT-PCR of the TCR CDR3. TCRdb redid the calling of the multiplex PCR reads with MiXCR, one entry per CDR3 protein. The sample includes 700,000 or so distinct CDR3 sequences, around 17% of them seen just once. The CDR3 has 17 amino acids. Germline assignment: CDR1 MNHEY and CDR2 SVGEGT. Trimming cost V 10 bases and J 3 bases, with 26 bases left between them. This TCR came from a young man with Graves' hyperthyroidism. Sequencing input: blood. J is TRBJ2-3 and V is TRBV6-2 or TRBV6-3, with a possible D match to TRBD2 (6 bases). The CDR3 spells CATEDTVPGTYTDTQYF. In DNA form, the CDR3 reads TGTGCCACCGAAGACACTGTTCCCGGGACTTATACAGATACGCAGTATTTT.